Listed below are T cell receptor beta chains from one sample, sequenced in a study of identical twins. TCRdb reprocessed the 5' RACE reads via MiXCR and lists one record per CDR3 protein. Of around 480,000 distinct CDR3 sequences in the sample, 12% to 15% were seen once. These data were also reused for a study on yellow fever vaccine responses in identical twins.

Specimen: CD4+ T cells sorted from blood. Receptors were obtained from a woman aged 18 to 35 in good health. Each CDR3 is given with its conserved first and last residue. A D gene is named only where the DNA matches it firmly. Expanded clones are given a class, and other clones once, few, many or no size at all.

J gene | clone size | D gene | V gene | CDR3 protein | CDR3 DNA
TRBJ2-3 | NA | TRBD1 | TRBV7-7 | CASSLGPQGSDTQYF | TGTGCTAGCAGCTTAGGGCCACAGGGGTCAGATACGCAGTATTTT
TRBJ2-3 | many | NA | TRBV12-3/TRBV12-4 | CASSPGLVSTDTQYF | TGTGCCAGCAGCCCTGGACTGGTCAGCACAGATACGCAGTATTTT
TRBJ1-5 | NA | NA | TRBV25-1 | CASSGGGHSNQPQHF | TGTGCCAGCAGTGGGGGGGGACATAGCAATCAGCCCCAGCATTTT
TRBJ2-3 | few | TRBD1 | TRBV5-1 | CASSLRRTGGPDTQYF | TGCGCCAGCAGCCTAAGACGGACAGGGGGCCCAGATACGCAGTATTTT
TRBJ2-7 | many | TRBD2 | TRBV12-3/TRBV12-4 | CASSFGGGGYEQYF | TGTGCCAGCAGTTTCGGGGGGGGCGGCTACGAGCAGTACTTC
TRBJ2-3 | NA | NA | TRBV6-5 | CASSSLAQGTDTQYF | TGTGCCAGCAGTTCCCTCGCCCAGGGCACAGATACGCAGTATTTT
TRBJ2-6 | NA | TRBD1 | TRBV2 | CAISFSTGGASGANVLTF | TGTGCCATCAGTTTCTCGACAGGGGGCGCATCTGGGGCCAACGTCCTGACTTTC
TRBJ1-1 | NA | TRBD1 | TRBV7-9 | CASPLGPGGVEAFF | TGTGCCAGCCCCCTCGGGCCAGGGGGAGTTGAAGCTTTCTTT
TRBJ2-3 | many | NA | TRBV4-1 | CASSQETRTDTQYF | TGCGCCAGCAGCCAAGAGACTAGGACAGATACGCAGTATTTT
TRBJ2-2 | few | NA | TRBV29-1 | CSVGSANTGELFF | TGCAGCGTTGGGTCGGCGAACACCGGGGAGCTGTTTTTT
TRBJ2-3 | NA | NA | TRBV12-3/TRBV12-4 | CASSVRGAGTDTQYF | TGTGCCAGCAGTGTTCGGGGGGCCGGCACAGATACGCAGTATTTT
TRBJ2-3 | few | NA | TRBV7-3 | CASSLVGRDTQYF | TGTGCCAGCAGCTTAGTCGGACGGGATACGCAGTATTTT
TRBJ1-5 | few | NA | TRBV12-3/TRBV12-4 | CASSLVGTRSNQPQHF | TGTGCCAGCAGTTTGGTAGGGACGCGGAGCAATCAGCCCCAGCATTTT
TRBJ2-1 | NA | TRBD2 | TRBV4-1 | CASSQSSSGRANEQFF | TGCGCCAGCAGCCAATCATCTAGCGGGAGGGCCAATGAGCAGTTCTTC
TRBJ2-1 | few | TRBD1 | TRBV10-3 | CAASGTGVYNEQFF | TGTGCCGCCTCCGGGACAGGGGTCTACAATGAGCAGTTCTTC
TRBJ1-5 | many | NA | TRBV5-1 | CASSLAGGDQPQHF | TGCGCCAGCAGCTTGGCCGGGGGGGATCAGCCCCAGCATTTT
TRBJ1-2 | few | NA | TRBV3-1 | CASSQANRANYGYTF | TGTGCCAGCAGCCAAGCCAACAGGGCTAACTATGGCTACACCTTC
TRBJ1-1 | few | NA | TRBV20-1 | CSARDPGGRMMNTEAFF | TGCAGTGCTAGAGATCCGGGCGGCAGGATGATGAACACTGAAGCTTTCTTT